The following is a TCR beta chain sequence with its context. The PCR ran on 60 Vbeta and 13 Jbeta primers. Using immunoSEQ multiplex PCR, the repertoire was profiled, and TCRdb retains in-frame clones only, with some absent. In the table there are fewer than 150,000 clones, approximately 71% of which are singletons. The data stem from a study of cytomegalovirus exposure and HLA in healthy donors. The germline V gene has CDR1 SGHAT and CDR2 FQNNGV. The V end lost 3 bases, the J end lost 12 bases, and 15 bases lay between the germline ends. CDR3 size: 13 residues. The rearrangement joins TRBV11-2 to TRBJ2-1; possible D gene TRBD2, 6 bases. Sequenced: PBMCs. This TCR came from a man aged 25-40 years in good health and CMV-seronegative. CDR3 sequence (DNA): TGTGCCAGCAGCTTGGGACTTGGCCCTGGGCAGTTCTTC. Its translation: CASSLGLGPGQFF.